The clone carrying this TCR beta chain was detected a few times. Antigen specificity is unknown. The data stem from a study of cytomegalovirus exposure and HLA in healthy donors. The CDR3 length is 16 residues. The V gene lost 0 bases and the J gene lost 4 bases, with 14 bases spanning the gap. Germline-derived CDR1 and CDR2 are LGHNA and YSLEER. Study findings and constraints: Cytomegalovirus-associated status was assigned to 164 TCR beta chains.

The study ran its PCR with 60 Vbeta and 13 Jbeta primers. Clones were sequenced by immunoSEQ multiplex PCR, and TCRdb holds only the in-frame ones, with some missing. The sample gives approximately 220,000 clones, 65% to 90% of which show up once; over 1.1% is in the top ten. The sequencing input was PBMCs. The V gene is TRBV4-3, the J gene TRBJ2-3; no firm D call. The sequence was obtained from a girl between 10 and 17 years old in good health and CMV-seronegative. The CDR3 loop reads CASSQDASLGSDTQYF. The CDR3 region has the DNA TGCGCCAGCAGCCAAGATGCGAGTCTGGGCTCAGATACGCAGTATTTT.